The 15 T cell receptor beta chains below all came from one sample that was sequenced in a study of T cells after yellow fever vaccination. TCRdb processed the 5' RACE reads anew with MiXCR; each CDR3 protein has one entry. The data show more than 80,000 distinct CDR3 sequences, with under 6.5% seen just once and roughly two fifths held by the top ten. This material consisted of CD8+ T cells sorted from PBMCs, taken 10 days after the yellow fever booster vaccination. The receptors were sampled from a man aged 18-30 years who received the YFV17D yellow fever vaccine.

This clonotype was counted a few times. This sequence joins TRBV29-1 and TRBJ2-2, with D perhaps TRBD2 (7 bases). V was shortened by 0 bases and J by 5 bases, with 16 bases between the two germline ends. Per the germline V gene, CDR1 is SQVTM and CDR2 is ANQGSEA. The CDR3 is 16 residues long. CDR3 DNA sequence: TGCAGCGTTGAAGAGGGACGGGGGGCAGGTACCGGGGAGCTGTTTTTT. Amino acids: CSVEEGRGAGTGELFF.

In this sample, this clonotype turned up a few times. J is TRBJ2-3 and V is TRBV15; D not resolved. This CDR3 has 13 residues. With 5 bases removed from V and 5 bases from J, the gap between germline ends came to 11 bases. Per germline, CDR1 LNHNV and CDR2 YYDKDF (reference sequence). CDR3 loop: CATSDRLIDTQYF. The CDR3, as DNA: TGTGCCACCAGCGACCGCTTGATAGATACGCAGTATTTT.

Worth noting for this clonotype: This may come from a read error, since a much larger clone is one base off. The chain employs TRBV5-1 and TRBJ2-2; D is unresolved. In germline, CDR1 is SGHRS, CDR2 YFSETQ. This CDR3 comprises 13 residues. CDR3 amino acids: CASSLGHTVELFF. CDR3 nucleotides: TGCGCCAGCAGCTTGGGACACACCGTGGAGCTGTTTTTT.

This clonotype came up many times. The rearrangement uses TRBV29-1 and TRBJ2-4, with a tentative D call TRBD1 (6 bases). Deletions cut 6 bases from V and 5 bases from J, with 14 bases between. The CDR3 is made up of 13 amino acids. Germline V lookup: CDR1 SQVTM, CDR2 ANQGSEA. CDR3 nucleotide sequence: TGCAGCGTCCCAGGACAGTCGGAAAACATTCAGTACTTC. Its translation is CSVPGQSENIQYF.

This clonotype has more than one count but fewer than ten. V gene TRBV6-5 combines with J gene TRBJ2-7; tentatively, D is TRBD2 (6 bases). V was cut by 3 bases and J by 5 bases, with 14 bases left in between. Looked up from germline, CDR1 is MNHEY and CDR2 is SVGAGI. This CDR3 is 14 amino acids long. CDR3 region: CASSYMGGTHEQYF. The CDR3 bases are TGTGCCAGCAGTTATATGGGGGGAACCCACGAGCAGTACTTC.

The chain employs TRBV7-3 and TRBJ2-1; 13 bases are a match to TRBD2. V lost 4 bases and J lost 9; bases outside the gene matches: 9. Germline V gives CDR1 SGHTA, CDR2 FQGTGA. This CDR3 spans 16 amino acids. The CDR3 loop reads CASSSGLAGAQGEQFF. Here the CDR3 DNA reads TGTGCCAGCAGCTCTGGACTAGCGGGGGCCCAGGGTGAGCAGTTCTTC.

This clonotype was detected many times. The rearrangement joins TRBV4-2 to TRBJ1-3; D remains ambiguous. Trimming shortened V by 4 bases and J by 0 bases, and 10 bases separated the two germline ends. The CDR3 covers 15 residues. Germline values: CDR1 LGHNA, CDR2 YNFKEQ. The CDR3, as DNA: TGTGCCAGCAGCCCCGAATCGGCCTCTGGAAACACCATATATTTT. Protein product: CASSPESASGNTIYF.

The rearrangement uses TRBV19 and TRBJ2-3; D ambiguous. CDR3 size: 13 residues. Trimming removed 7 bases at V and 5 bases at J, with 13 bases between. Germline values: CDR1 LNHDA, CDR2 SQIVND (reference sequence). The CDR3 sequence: CASMARVGDTQYF. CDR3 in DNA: TGTGCCAGTATGGCAAGGGTCGGAGATACGCAGTATTTT. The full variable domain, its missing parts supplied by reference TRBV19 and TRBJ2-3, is DGGITQSPKYLFRKEGQNVTLSCEQNLNHDAMYWYRQDPGQGLRLIYYSQIVNDFQKGDIAEGYSVSREKKESFPLTVTSAQKNPTAFYLCASMARVGDTQYFGPGTRLTVL.

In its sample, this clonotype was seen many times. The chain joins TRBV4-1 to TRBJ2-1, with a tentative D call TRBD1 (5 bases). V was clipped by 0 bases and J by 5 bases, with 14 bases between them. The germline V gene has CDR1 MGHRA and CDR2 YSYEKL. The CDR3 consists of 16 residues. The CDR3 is CASSQEPWSGNNEQFF. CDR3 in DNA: TGCGCCAGCAGCCAAGAACCATGGTCAGGGAACAATGAGCAGTTCTTC.

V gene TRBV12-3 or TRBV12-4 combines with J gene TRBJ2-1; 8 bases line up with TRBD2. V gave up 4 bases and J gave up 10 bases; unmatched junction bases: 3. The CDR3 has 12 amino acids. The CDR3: CASSYRGGEQFF. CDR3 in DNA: TGTGCCAGCAGTTACCGGGGGGGCGAGCAGTTCTTC.

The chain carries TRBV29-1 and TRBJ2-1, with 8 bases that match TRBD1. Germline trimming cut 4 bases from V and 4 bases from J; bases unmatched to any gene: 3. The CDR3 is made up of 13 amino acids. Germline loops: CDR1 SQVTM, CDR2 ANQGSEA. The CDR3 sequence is CSVVGTGYNEQFF. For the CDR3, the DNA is TGCAGCGTTGTCGGGACAGGTTACAATGAGCAGTTCTTC.

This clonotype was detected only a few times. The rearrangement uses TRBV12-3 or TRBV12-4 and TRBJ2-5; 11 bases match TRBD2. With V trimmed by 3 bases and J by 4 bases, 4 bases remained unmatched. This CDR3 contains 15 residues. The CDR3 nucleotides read TGTGCCAGCAGTTTTACTAGCGGGGGCCTAGAGACCCAGTACTTC. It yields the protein CASSFTSGGLETQYF.

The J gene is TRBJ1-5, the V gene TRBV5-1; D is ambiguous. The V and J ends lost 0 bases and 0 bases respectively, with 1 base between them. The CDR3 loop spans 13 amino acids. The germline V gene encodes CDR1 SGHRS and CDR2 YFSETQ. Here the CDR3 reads CASSLASNQPQHF. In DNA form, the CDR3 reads TGCGCCAGCAGCTTGGCTAGCAATCAGCCCCAGCATTTT.

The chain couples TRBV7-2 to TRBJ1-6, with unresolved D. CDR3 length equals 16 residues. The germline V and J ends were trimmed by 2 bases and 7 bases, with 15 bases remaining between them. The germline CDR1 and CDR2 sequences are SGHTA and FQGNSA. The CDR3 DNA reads TGTGCCAGCAGCTTAAGGTTCTCGGTCAGCAATTCACCCCTCCACTTT. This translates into CASSLRFSVSNSPLHF.

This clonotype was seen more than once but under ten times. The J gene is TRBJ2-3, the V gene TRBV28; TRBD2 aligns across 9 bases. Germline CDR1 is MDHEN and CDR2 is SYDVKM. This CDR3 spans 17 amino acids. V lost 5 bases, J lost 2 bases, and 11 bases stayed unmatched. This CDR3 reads CASSPTYSGLATDTQYF. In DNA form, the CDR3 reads TGTGCCAGCAGTCCCACTTATTCGGGACTAGCCACAGATACGCAGTATTTT.